This T cell receptor beta chain appears in the sequencing data of a study of T cell responses to AZD1222 COVID-19 vaccine. Study-level points and caveats: Females outnumbered males among donors, who were mostly white British; clonal diversity was possibly underestimated.

Profiling relied on immunoSEQ multiplex PCR, and the TCRdb table lists in-frame clones only, not all of them. Of some 170,000 clones detected, around 93% appear once; the ten largest clones hold around 1%. With regard to this clone: Its antigen remains unknown.

The CDR3 is 17 amino acids. Germline V gene data show CDR1 as SGDLS and CDR2 as YYNGEE. V was trimmed by 3 bases and J by 0 bases, leaving 16 bases between them. The clonotype originates from an adult who received the MenACWY meningococcal vaccine as a control. This chain links TRBV9 with TRBJ1-3; D perhaps matches TRBD1 (6 bases). Sequences were derived from peripheral blood, sampled 28 days after the second dose of the MenACWY control vaccine. The CDR3 region is CASSAQTTGSSGNTIYF. CDR3 in DNA: TGTGCCAGCAGCGCACAGACGACAGGTTCCTCTGGAAACACCATATATTTT.